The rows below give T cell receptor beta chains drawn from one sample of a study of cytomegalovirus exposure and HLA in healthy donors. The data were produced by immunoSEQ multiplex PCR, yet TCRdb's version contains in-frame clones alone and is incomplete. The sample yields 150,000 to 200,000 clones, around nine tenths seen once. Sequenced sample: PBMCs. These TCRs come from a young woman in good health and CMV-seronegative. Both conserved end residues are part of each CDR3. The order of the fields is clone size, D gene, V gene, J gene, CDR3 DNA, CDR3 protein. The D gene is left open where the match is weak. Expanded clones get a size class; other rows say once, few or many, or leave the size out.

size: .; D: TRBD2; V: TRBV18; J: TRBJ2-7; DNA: TGTGCCAGCTCACTGACTAGCGGAGGGGTCTACGAGCAGTACTTC; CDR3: CASSLTSGGVYEQYF
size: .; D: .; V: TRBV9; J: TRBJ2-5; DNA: TGTGCCAGCAGCGTAGGACTGAGGGCAGATCAAGAGACCCAGTACTTC; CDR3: CASSVGLRADQETQYF
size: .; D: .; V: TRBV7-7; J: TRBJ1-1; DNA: TGTGCTGGCAGCTTAGGTCCCCAGGGATCGAACACTGAAGCTTTCTTT; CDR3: CAGSLGPQGSNTEAFF
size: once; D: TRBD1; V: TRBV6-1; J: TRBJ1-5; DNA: TGTGCCAGCCGGACAGGCTATAGCAATCAGCCCCAGCATTTT; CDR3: CASRTGYSNQPQHF
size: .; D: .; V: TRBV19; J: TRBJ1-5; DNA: TGTGCCAGTAGTATTCCCGGGACAAACACACTTAGCAATCAGCCCCAGCATTTT; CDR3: CASSIPGTNTLSNQPQHF
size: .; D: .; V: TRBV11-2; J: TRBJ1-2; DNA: TGTGCCAGCAGCTTGGGCTTTAGGCAGGCCTATGGCTACACCTTC; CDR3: CASSLGFRQAYGYTF
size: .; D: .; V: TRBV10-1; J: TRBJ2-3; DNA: TGCGCCAGCAGTGAGTCGTGGTCGAGGACAGATACGCAGTATTTT; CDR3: CASSESWSRTDTQYF
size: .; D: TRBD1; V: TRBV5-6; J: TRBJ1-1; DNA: TGTGCCAGCAGCCTCCGGGCAGGGGGCGTTGGTGAAGCTTTCTTT; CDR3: CASSLRAGGVGEAFF
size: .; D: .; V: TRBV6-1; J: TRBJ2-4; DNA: TGTGCCAGCAGTGAACGGAGCAGCATTCAGTACTTC; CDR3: CASSERSSIQYF
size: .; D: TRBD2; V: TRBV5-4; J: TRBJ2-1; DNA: TGTGCCAGCAGCTTGCCCGGGACTAGCGGCCTCAATGAGCAGTTCTTC; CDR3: CASSLPGTSGLNEQFF
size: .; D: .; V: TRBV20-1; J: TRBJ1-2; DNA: TGCAGTGCTAGCCCGTATGGCTACACCTTC; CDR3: CSASPYGYTF
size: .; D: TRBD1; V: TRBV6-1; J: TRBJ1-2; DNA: TGTGCCAGCAGTGGACAGGGAGGTGGCTACACCTTC; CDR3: CASSGQGGGYTF
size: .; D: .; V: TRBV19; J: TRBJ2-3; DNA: TGTGCCAGTAGTATGGTAGCCGGAGATACGCAGTATTTT; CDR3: CASSMVAGDTQYF
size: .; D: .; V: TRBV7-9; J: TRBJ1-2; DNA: TGTGCCAGCAGCTCTCTTACCGATTCCGACAGCGCTTATGGCTACACCTTC; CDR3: CASSSLTDSDSAYGYTF
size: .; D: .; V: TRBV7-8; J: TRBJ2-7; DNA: TGTGCCAGCAGCTCTCCGTTCGATAAAGGAGACTACGAGCAGTACTTC; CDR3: CASSSPFDKGDYEQYF
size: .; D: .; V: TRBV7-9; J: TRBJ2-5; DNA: TGTGCCAGCAGCTTAACCCTATTGGAGGAGACCCAGTACTTC; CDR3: CASSLTLLEETQYF
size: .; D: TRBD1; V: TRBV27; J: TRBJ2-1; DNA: TGTGCCAGCAGACTGGGACAGGGGGGTCTTACTACTGGAAATGAGCAGTTCTTC; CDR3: CASRLGQGGLTTGNEQFF